Following are 3 T cell receptor beta chains from one sample sequenced in a study of T-cell reconstitution after alpha-beta-depleted transplantation in children. The TCRbeta library was prepared with unique molecular identifiers. TCRdb re-derived calls from the PCR reads in MiXCR, one entry per CDR3 protein. The table shows about 590,000 distinct CDR3 sequences, with 10% to 15% occurring only once. Specimen: PBMCs, mostly from graft donor cells, collected 360 days after TCRalphabeta/CD19-depleted stem cell transplant. The receptors stem from a male patient younger than 18 who had a stem cell transplant for acute myeloid leukemia, so the T cells may come from the graft donor.

This clonotype was seen only a few times. CDR3 sequence (DNA): TGTGCCAGCAGTTCGCTAGAGGTCACCGGGGAGCTGTTTTTT. Protein sequence: CASSSLEVTGELFF. The chain couples TRBV6-5 to TRBJ2-2; D not certain. Trimming took 4 bases from V and 4 from J, leaving 10 bases between them. Germline V lookup: CDR1 MNHEY, CDR2 SVGAGI. The CDR3 spans 14 residues.

The V call is TRBV5-1, the J call TRBJ2-2; D is perhaps TRBD2 (5 bases). CDR1 is SGHRS and CDR2 is YFSETQ in the germline V gene. CDR3 length: 19 residues. Trimming pared 0 bases from V and 0 bases from J, leaving 18 bases between. DNA of the CDR3: TGCGCCAGCAGCTTGGTTCTGGACTCGAGGCCACCGAACACCGGGGAGCTGTTTTTT. This translates into CASSLVLDSRPPNTGELFF.

This clonotype was seen at least ten times. V usage is TRBV7-2 and J usage is TRBJ2-3, with 11 bases lining up with TRBD2. The CDR3 covers 17 residues. Trimming removed 2 bases from V and 2 bases from J; junction bases left unmatched: 6. The V gene's germline CDR1 is SGHTA and CDR2 FQGNSA. CDR3 amino acids: CASSLHPSGRNTDTQYF. CDR3 DNA: TGTGCCAGCAGCTTACACCCTAGCGGGAGGAACACAGATACGCAGTATTTT.